A single TCR beta chain is shown here with its context. The record originates from a study of blood T cells in healthy people across ages. Looked up from germline, CDR1 is DFQATT and CDR2 is SNEGSKA (reference sequence). With 2 bases removed from V and 5 bases from J, the gap between germline ends came to 16 bases. This CDR3 is built from 15 residues. A minimum of 6.5 million PBMCs was isolated per sample. For the second PCR, which ran for roughly 7 to 11 cycles, a sample-barcoded 5' primer and a J-beta primer mix were used. TCRdb re-called the 5' RACE reads with MiXCR, one entry per CDR3 protein. The sample has hundreds of thousands of distinct CDR3 sequences, about half seen once.

The sequencing sample was made of blood. V gene TRBV20-1 combines with J gene TRBJ2-1; D might be TRBD1 or TRBD2, each matching 5 bases. The receptor was derived from a woman in her fifties or sixties in good health. The CDR3 region is CSARTFLGDDNEQFF. CDR3 bases: TGCAGTGCTAGAACCTTTTTGGGGGACGACAATGAGCAGTTCTTC.